These 14 T cell receptor beta chains originate from one sample sequenced in a study of OX40 agonist ivuxolimab in advanced cancers. Produced via immunoSEQ multiplex PCR; TCRdb's table is partial and in-frame only. There are about 73,000 clones in the sample; 80% to 95% occur only once, and roughly 0.55% lies in the top ten. This specimen was CD4+ or CD8+ T cells sorted from blood, taken in a trial of the OX40 agonist ivuxolimab. The receptors come from an adult with an advanced solid tumor such as melanoma, head and neck, liver or kidney cancer.

The rearrangement uses TRBV5-1 and TRBJ1-3; D unclear. The V and J ends lost 2 bases and 0 bases respectively, with 21 bases between them. The germline V gene encodes CDR1 SGHRS and CDR2 YFSETQ. The CDR3 covers 19 residues. CDR3 protein: CASSFRGLNLRGSGNTIYF. The DNA for the CDR3 is TGCGCCAGCAGCTTTCGAGGCTTAAACTTGCGGGGCTCTGGAAACACCATATATTTT.

The rearrangement links TRBV13 to TRBJ2-1, with D perhaps being TRBD1 or TRBD2 (5 bases each). The CDR3 consists of 12 residues. The V end lost 4 bases, the J end lost 13 bases, and 14 bases lay between the germline ends. Per germline, CDR1 PRHDT and CDR2 FYEKMQ (reference sequence). CDR3 nucleotide sequence: TGTGCCAGCAGCTCCAGGGACCTTGCACAGTTCTTC. This encodes CASSSRDLAQFF.

This chain connects TRBV19 to TRBJ2-7; D not certain. The V end lost 9 bases, the J end lost 4 bases, and 22 bases lay between the germline ends. The length of the CDR3 is 15 residues. The V gene's germline CDR1 is LNHDA and CDR2 SQIVND (reference sequence). The CDR3 nucleotides are TGTGCCAGCGACAACCCCGCTCGGCATACGTACGAGCAGTACTTC. Translating it yields CASDNPARHTYEQYF.

In regard to this clone: The identical CDR3 is also encoded by other nucleotide sequences in the sample. This chain connects TRBV30 to TRBJ1-2, with D maybe TRBD1 (5 bases). Trimming removed 5 bases at V and 4 bases at J, with 11 bases between. This CDR3 is 12 amino acids long. The germline V gene encodes CDR1 GTSNPN and CDR2 SVGIG (reference sequence). The DNA for the CDR3 is TGTGCCTGGGCCCCGGGGGGCTATGGCTACACCTTC. This translates into CAWAPGGYGYTF.

This chain connects TRBV7-3 to TRBJ2-1; TRBD2 aligns across 7 bases. CDR1 and CDR2 from the germline V gene are SGHTA and FQGTGA. The CDR3 runs 15 residues. Losses at the gene ends were 5 bases for V and 0 bases for J; bases not matched to a gene: 4. The CDR3 here is CASSRTGGSYNEQFF. CDR3 nucleotides: TGTGCCAGCAGCCGGACGGGGGGCTCCTACAATGAGCAGTTCTTC.

Only one count was recorded for this clone. This rearrangement joins TRBV29-1 to TRBJ2-3; possible D gene TRBD2, 5 bases. The germline gives CDR1 SQVTM, CDR2 ANQGSEA. The germline V and J ends were trimmed by 4 bases and 7 bases, with 9 bases remaining between them. The CDR3 extends over 11 amino acids. The CDR3 coding sequence is TGCAGCGTTGCGGAGGCAAATACGCAGTATTTT. It codes for CSVAEANTQYF.

The chain employs TRBV5-1 and TRBJ2-1; 7 bases match TRBD2. Germline CDR1 reads SGHRS; CDR2 reads YFSETQ. This CDR3 has 15 amino acids. After removal of 4 bases from V and 6 bases from J, the junction contained 10 bases not matched to a gene. CDR3 nucleotide sequence: TGCGCCAGCAGCACGCGGGCGGGAGTAGGCAATGAGCAGTTCTTC. This encodes CASSTRAGVGNEQFF.

This clone was found a few times. This sequence joins TRBV15 and TRBJ1-2; D gene unclear. Trimming pared 3 bases from V and 5 bases from J, leaving 16 bases between. CDR3 length: 15 amino acids. CDR1 and CDR2 (germline): LNHNV, YYDKDF (reference sequence). CDR3 in DNA: TGTGCCACCAGCAGCGGGTCGGGCTTAGGGTATGGCTACACCTTC. It encodes CATSSGSGLGYGYTF.

This chain connects TRBV25-1 to TRBJ2-7; 7 nucleotides agree with TRBD1. This CDR3 spans 16 amino acids. After removal of 1 base from V and 2 bases from J, the junction contained 8 bases not matched to a gene. From germline, CDR1 is MGHDK and CDR2 SYGVNS. In DNA, the CDR3 is TGTGCCAGCAGTGAATGGGGGACAGTGGGCACCTACGAGCAGTACTTC. It yields the protein CASSEWGTVGTYEQYF.

The rearrangement uses TRBV19 and TRBJ2-7; 9 nucleotides agree with TRBD2. Germline CDR1 reads LNHDA; CDR2 reads SQIVND (reference sequence). The V gene end was trimmed by 7 bases and the J gene end by 0 bases; junction bases not matched to a gene: 4. The CDR3 runs 14 residues. DNA for the CDR3: TGTGCCAGTACGAGCGGGAGGAGCTCCTACGAGCAGTACTTC. Its protein is CASTSGRSSYEQYF.

The rearrangement uses TRBV5-4 and TRBJ2-7, with 7 bases that match TRBD1. The CDR3 is 15 amino acids. With 5 bases clipped from V and 0 bases from J, the junction kept 8 bases outside the gene matches. Germline V gene sequence: CDR1 SGHNT, CDR2 YYREEE (reference sequence). The CDR3 loop reads CASSSGQANSYEQYF. CDR3 DNA sequence: TGTGCCAGCAGTTCAGGACAGGCCAACTCCTACGAGCAGTACTTC.

This clone turned up a few times. The chain is built from TRBV4-2 and TRBJ1-5, with 7 bases aligning to TRBD1. Germline CDR1 reads LGHNA; CDR2 reads YNFKEQ. The CDR3 has 14 residues. The J segment lost 7 bases and the V segment lost 1 base, leaving 4 bases of the junction unmatched. The CDR3 coding sequence is TGTGCCAGCAGCCAAGTAGGGGGCTGGCAGCCCCAGCATTTT. It codes for CASSQVGGWQPQHF.

The gene calls are TRBV11-2 and TRBJ2-3; 7 bases map to TRBD2. The ends lost 3 bases at V and 1 base at J; junction bases unmatched: 7. Germline V gene data show CDR1 as SGHAT and CDR2 as FQNNGV. The CDR3 has 16 residues. In DNA, the CDR3 is TGTGCCAGCAGCTTGCTGCGGGGGAAACGCACAGATACGCAGTATTTT. It specifies CASSLLRGKRTDTQYF.

This clone was detected only once. The chain has TRBV7-3 and TRBJ2-3, with TRBD2 identical over 8 bases. This CDR3 has 15 amino acids. Germline V gene lookup returns CDR1 SGHTA and CDR2 FQGTGA. J was trimmed by 1 base and V by 3 bases; bases with no gene match: 3. CDR3: CASSLLAGRTDTQYF. The CDR3 nucleotides read TGTGCCAGCAGCTTGTTAGCGGGACGCACAGATACGCAGTATTTT.